These 25 T cell receptor beta chains came from one sample sequenced in a study of blood T cell repertoires in COVID-19. The protocol was immunoSEQ multiplex PCR, while the TCRdb copy is restricted to in-frame clones and leaves out a portion. In the table there are around 400,000 clones, approximately 89% of which are singletons. The sample consisted of peripheral blood. These receptors were obtained from a woman aged 60-75 years with COVID-19, enrolled during active disease.

The chain combines TRBV5-8 with TRBJ2-1, with D maybe TRBD1 (5 bases). The ends were cut back, 1 base at V and 0 bases at J, with 14 bases in the middle. The germline V gene has CDR1 SGHTS and CDR2 YDEGEE. CDR3 size: 17 residues. CDR3: CASSLFQGPSSYNEQFF. DNA of the CDR3: TGTGCCAGCAGCTTGTTTCAGGGCCCGAGCTCCTACAATGAGCAGTTCTTC.

This clone appeared once. The chain couples TRBV28 to TRBJ2-3, with 7 positions matching TRBD1. The CDR3 consists of 15 residues. After removal of 6 bases from V and 5 bases from J, the junction contained 11 bases not matched to a gene. Germline values: CDR1 MDHEN, CDR2 SYDVKM. The CDR3 is CASRDPTGAKDTQYF. The CDR3 coding sequence is TGTGCCAGCAGGGACCCTACAGGGGCGAAAGATACGCAGTATTTT. The variable domain in full, completed from reference TRBV28 and TRBJ2-3, reads DVKVTQSSRYLVKRTGEKVFLECVQDMDHENMFWYRQDPGLGLRLIYFSYDVKMKEKGDIPEGYSVSREKKERFSLILESASTNQTSMYLCASRDPTGAKDTQYFGPGTRLTVL.

The chain recombines TRBV7-6 with TRBJ2-1; 12 bases map to TRBD2. This CDR3 has 16 amino acids. From germline, CDR1 is SGHVS and CDR2 FNYEAQ. V trimming: 5 bases; J trimming: 2 bases; junction bases outside the gene matches: 4. As DNA, the CDR3 is TGTGCCAGCAGCATAGGACTAGCGGGGCCCTACAATGAGCAGTTCTTC. This codes for CASSIGLAGPYNEQFF.

This clone has more than one count but fewer than ten. The gene calls are TRBV27 and TRBJ2-2, with D possibly being TRBD1 (5 bases). With 6 bases removed from V and 1 base from J, the gap between germline ends came to 9 bases. CDR1 is MNHEY, CDR2 SMNVEV, per germline (reference sequence). This CDR3 has 14 residues. CDR3 DNA: TGTGCCAGCAGAACAGACAGGAACACCGGGGAGCTGTTTTTT. This translates into CASRTDRNTGELFF.

This chain links TRBV6-1 with TRBJ1-4; D gene unclear. V lost 1 base, J lost 3 bases, and 3 bases lay in between. The CDR3 is made up of 13 amino acids. Germline V gene lookup returns CDR1 MNHNS and CDR2 SASEGT. The CDR3 nucleotides are TGTGCCAGCAGTGAAGGAGCTAATGAAAAACTGTTTTTT. Translation: CASSEGANEKLFF.

This chain uses TRBV18 with TRBJ2-5; possible D gene TRBD1, 6 bases. The CDR3 sequence is 14 residues long. Trimming left V 3 bases short and J 5 bases short, with 13 bases between. Germline V CDR1 and CDR2: KGHSH, LQKENI. The CDR3 loop is CASSPGAGLETQYF. CDR3 DNA sequence: TGTGCCAGCTCACCGGGGGCGGGCCTCGAGACCCAGTACTTC.

The DNA for the CDR3 is TGTGCCAGTACGGTCGGCAGGGGTCTGACTAGCGGGAGGTACAATGAGCAGTTCTTC. This encodes CASTVGRGLTSGRYNEQFF. V usage is TRBV19 and J usage is TRBJ2-1; 13 bases are shared with TRBD2. Trimming cost V 7 bases and J 4 bases; bases outside gene matches: 16. Germline assignment: CDR1 LNHDA and CDR2 SQIVND (reference sequence). The CDR3 loop spans 19 amino acids.

This chain connects TRBV28 to TRBJ1-2; TRBD1 is a possible D gene (5 bases). The germline V and J ends were trimmed by 3 bases and 4 bases, with 6 bases remaining between them. Germline V gene sequence: CDR1 MDHEN, CDR2 SYDVKM. This CDR3 is built from 12 residues. As DNA, the CDR3 is TGTGCCAGCAGTTTTGGGGCCTATGGCTACACCTTC. Translated, it gives CASSFGAYGYTF.

The genes are TRBV7-2 and TRBJ2-1; 8 nucleotides line up with TRBD2. V dropped 0 bases and J dropped 2; count of bases not matched to a gene: 15. Looked up from germline, CDR1 is SGHTA and CDR2 is FQGNSA. This CDR3 has 20 amino acids. CDR3 amino acids: CASSLAGGVSGVYPYNEQFF. The CDR3 DNA reads TGTGCCAGCAGCTTAGCAGGAGGGGTTAGCGGGGTTTATCCCTACAATGAGCAGTTCTTC.

V and J are TRBV18 and TRBJ1-1; no clear D gene. Per germline, CDR1 KGHSH and CDR2 LQKENI. The CDR3 length is 12 residues. Trimming pared 4 bases from V and 2 bases from J, leaving 5 bases between. The CDR3 protein is CASSQINTEAFF. The CDR3 region has the DNA TGTGCCAGCTCACAAATAAACACTGAAGCTTTCTTT.

A few counts support this clone. This rearrangement joins TRBV9 to TRBJ2-1; TRBD2 matches at 9 bases. The CDR3 spans 16 residues. V shed 3 bases and J 4 bases; nucleotides not matched to a gene: 8. Germline CDR1 is SGDLS and CDR2 is YYNGEE. The CDR3: CASSGGGTSSYNEQFF. CDR3 nucleotide sequence: TGTGCCAGCAGCGGTGGAGGGACTAGCAGTTACAATGAGCAGTTCTTC.

The V call is TRBV11-2, the J call TRBJ1-2; 7 bases fit TRBD1. CDR3 size: 15 residues. Germline V CDR1 and CDR2: SGHAT, FQNNGV. V shed 4 bases and J 8 bases; nucleotides not matched to a gene: 13. CDR3 in DNA: TGTGCCAGCAGCTATCGGACGGAACGAGGGGGCGGCTACACCTTC. It codes for CASSYRTERGGGYTF.

The chain combines TRBV6-5 with TRBJ1-6; perhaps TRBD1 as D (5 bases). The CDR3 runs 13 residues. V dropped 11 bases and J dropped 7 bases, with 15 bases sitting between them. In germline, CDR1 is MNHEY, CDR2 SVGAGI. The CDR3 is CASQGGLNSPLHF. In nucleotides, the CDR3 is TGTGCCTCCCAGGGAGGCCTCAATTCACCCCTCCACTTT.

V is TRBV19 and J is TRBJ1-4; D remains unclear. CDR1 and CDR2 (germline): LNHDA, SQIVND (reference sequence). V lost 4 bases to trimming and J lost 8 bases, with 14 bases between them. The CDR3 spans 14 residues. In nucleotides, the CDR3 is TGTGCCAGTAGTACCCCCTCTTCGGGGGAAAAACTGTTTTTT. Its translation is CASSTPSSGEKLFF. The full variable domain, completed using reference TRBV19 and TRBJ1-4, is DGGITQSPKYLFRKEGQNVTLSCEQNLNHDAMYWYRQDPGQGLRLIYYSQIVNDFQKGDIAEGYSVSREKKESFPLTVTSAQKNPTAFYLCASSTPSSGEKLFFGSGTQLSVL.

J is TRBJ2-2 and V is TRBV4-2, with TRBD2 identical over 9 bases. Trimming took 8 bases from V and 0 from J; bases not matched to a gene: 13. From germline, CDR1 is LGHNA and CDR2 YNFKEQ. The CDR3 covers 18 residues. The CDR3 nucleotides read TGTGCCAGCGGACAACCCCAAGCGGGGGGCACGAACACCGGGGAGCTGTTTTTT. Translation gives CASGQPQAGGTNTGELFF.

This sequence joins TRBV4-1 and TRBJ1-4; no clear D gene. V was trimmed by 3 bases and J by 0 bases, leaving 23 bases between them. This CDR3 has 20 amino acids. CDR1 and CDR2 (germline): MGHRA, YSYEKL. CDR3 DNA: TGCGCCAGCAGCCAGTTAGATGTGACTCCCGACGGCGCAACTAATGAAAAACTGTTTTTT. It codes for CASSQLDVTPDGATNEKLFF.

The gene calls are TRBV6-5 and TRBJ1-2; TRBD1 matches 7 bases. CDR3 length: 12 residues. Germline CDR1 and CDR2: MNHEY and SVGAGI. Trimming removed 6 bases from V and 5 bases from J; junction bases left unmatched: 3. The CDR3 DNA is TGTGCCAGCAGAGGACAGGTTTATGGCTACACCTTC. It translates to CASRGQVYGYTF.

The chain is built from TRBV7-3 and TRBJ2-7; 9 nucleotides line up with TRBD1. The trim removed 2 bases at V and 4 bases at J, leaving 6 bases unmatched. The CDR3 covers 15 residues. Looked up from germline, CDR1 is SGHTA and CDR2 is FQGTGA. The CDR3 nucleotides are TGTGCCAGCAGCTTAGGAACAGGGGGCCTGTACGAGCAGTACTTC. Encoded protein: CASSLGTGGLYEQYF.

The chain couples TRBV12-3 or TRBV12-4 to TRBJ1-1; no clear D gene. CDR3 length equals 11 residues. V was trimmed by 7 bases and J by 8 bases, leaving 11 bases between them. The CDR3 nucleotides are TGTGCCAGCACCATCTCAACAGAAGCTTTCTTT. Encoded protein: CASTISTEAFF.

This clone has a handful of counts. This sequence joins TRBV7-3 and TRBJ1-1; D call uncertain. The CDR3 is 14 amino acids. The germline V and J ends were trimmed by 5 bases and 0 bases, with 10 bases remaining between them. The germline V gene encodes CDR1 SGHTA and CDR2 FQGTGA. CDR3: CASSLPLMNTEAFF. In DNA form, the CDR3 reads TGTGCCAGCAGCCTACCACTGATGAACACTGAAGCTTTCTTT.

This chain uses TRBV18 with TRBJ1-4; 8 bases line up with TRBD1. Germline CDR1 KGHSH, CDR2 LQKENI. J gave up 5 bases and V 6 bases, and 8 bases lay outside the gene matches. CDR3 length: 15 amino acids. For the CDR3, the DNA is TGTGCCAGCTCCCCTAAGGACAGGGTGAATGAAAAACTGTTTTTT. Protein: CASSPKDRVNEKLFF.

V gene TRBV14 combines with J gene TRBJ2-5, with D possibly matching TRBD1 (5 bases). Germline V gene lookup returns CDR1 SGHDN and CDR2 FVKESK. Trimming pared 3 bases from V and 4 bases from J, leaving 12 bases between. The CDR3 loop spans 14 amino acids. CDR3 DNA sequence: TGTGCCAGCAGCCAGCGAGACAGTGGAGAGACCCAGTACTTC. Encoded protein: CASSQRDSGETQYF.

This sequence joins TRBV7-8 and TRBJ1-6; D is undetermined. V was clipped by 5 bases and J by 0 bases, with 8 bases between them. Germline CDR1 reads SGHVS; CDR2 reads FQNEAQ. The CDR3 runs 15 residues. The CDR3 nucleotides are TGTGCCAGCAGCCTGACGGGCTCCTATAATTCACCCCTCCACTTT. Protein sequence: CASSLTGSYNSPLHF. Variable domain in full (rest from reference TRBV7-8 and TRBJ1-6): GAGVSQSPRYKVAKRGQDVALRCDPISGHVSLFWYQQALGQGPEFLTYFQNEAQLDKSGLPSDRFFAERPEGSVSTLKIQRTQQEDSAVYLCASSLTGSYNSPLHFGNGTRLTVT.

The genes are TRBV6-5 and TRBJ2-7; 9 bases align to TRBD2. Germline loops: CDR1 MNHEY, CDR2 SVGAGI. V trimming: 0 bases; J trimming: 7 bases; junction bases outside the gene matches: 10. This CDR3 spans 16 amino acids. DNA of the CDR3: TGTGCCAGCAGTTACTCGCTCGGCGGGGGGGCGGGAGAGCAGTACTTC. Amino acid sequence: CASSYSLGGGAGEQYF.

CDR3 nucleotide sequence: TGCGCCACCCGCGGTCTAGCGGACTACAATGAGCAGTTCTTC. Translation: CATRGLADYNEQFF. The chain is built from TRBV10-2 and TRBJ2-1; TRBD2 matches at 7 bases. The germline CDR1 and CDR2 sequences are WSHSY and SAAADI. This CDR3 is built from 14 residues. J was trimmed by 3 bases and V by 10 bases; bases with no gene match: 9.